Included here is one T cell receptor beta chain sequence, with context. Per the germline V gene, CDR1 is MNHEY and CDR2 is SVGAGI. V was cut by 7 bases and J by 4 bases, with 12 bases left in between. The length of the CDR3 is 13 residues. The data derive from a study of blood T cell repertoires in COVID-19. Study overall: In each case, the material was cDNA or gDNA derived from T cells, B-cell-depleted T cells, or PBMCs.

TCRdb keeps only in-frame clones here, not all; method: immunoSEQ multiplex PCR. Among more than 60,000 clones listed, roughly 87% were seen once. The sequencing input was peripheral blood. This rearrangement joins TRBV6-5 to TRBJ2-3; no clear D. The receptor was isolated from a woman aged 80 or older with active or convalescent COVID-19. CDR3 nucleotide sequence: TGTGCCAGCATACAACCAGGTTCAGATACGCAGTATTTT. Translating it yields CASIQPGSDTQYF.